This TCR beta chain was sequenced during a study of T cells after yellow fever vaccination (dated by TCRdb to about 2019). About the study as a whole: Libraries from fractions with low cell numbers were prepared with the SMART-Seq v4 Ultra Low Input RNA kit. To follow T-cell clones before and after primary and booster YFV17D yellow fever vaccination, bulk TCR alpha and beta repertoires were sequenced over time. Two healthy male donors, one aged 18 to 30 and one aged 30 to 40 years, made up the cohort. Bulk PBMC replicates and cell subsets were isolated from blood drawn at multiple timepoints before and after both primary and secondary immunization.

The CDR3 spans 17 residues, from the cysteine through the phenylalanine. The read is trimmed to its CDR3 DNA, 51 bases read in frame from base 1. CDR1 and CDR2 (DFQATT, SNEGSKA) derive from the germline V gene (reference sequence). Relative to germline, V is 1 base shorter and J is 4 bases shorter, with 22 bases between their ends. General conclusions and limits of the study: Only a couple of donors were included in the study, so the extent to which the findings can be generalized is limited. A small share of clonotypes occurred in both CD4 and CD8 compartments, likely arising from convergent recombination. After the booster, most of the clones that had expanded following primary vaccination were detected again (roughly 96% of CD4 and around 90% of CD8), which suggests that memory was broadly maintained. FACS-sorted repertoires could contain abundant contaminating clonotypes from the bulk population, so computational filtering was required. The secondary T-cell response was found to be weaker but faster than the primary response, with a peak reached on day 5 rather than on day 15.

Only a few counts were recorded for this clonotype. Its antigen is not yet known. The record has no base qualities; no much larger clone is one base away. Synthesis of TCR cDNA relied on 5'RACE template switching, a step that introduced a universal primer site along with unique molecular identifiers. Priming of cDNA synthesis was performed from both the TCR alpha and TCR beta constant segments. Library amplification involved two PCR steps, and the second step added sample barcodes and sequencing adapters. Sequencing of libraries was done on Illumina HiSeq 2500 (2x100 bp) or NovaSeq (2x150 bp). On the study's bioinformatics: MIGEC was used to demultiplex reads and collapse the reads into UMI consensus sequences, and MiXCR was used for V(D)J alignment. Clonotypes responding to the vaccine were identified with edgeR on replicate PBMC samples, with the criteria of FDR below 0.01 and a log2 fold change above 5 up to day 15. Bulk clonotypes were assigned CD4 or CD8 identity according to which sequenced CD4 or CD8 repertoire held them at higher abundance. The raw public reads went through TCRdb reprocessing: fastp at Q25, MiXCR clone calling, in-frame beta chains kept. Identical CDR3 protein sequences are pooled into one entry, listed with their most common genes and DNA. Clone size and V and J calls follow TCRdb, not the original study. Here the sample has about 68,000 distinct CDR3 sequences; approximately 6.1% occur a single time. About 39% of the sample comes from the top ten.

The treatment or condition tag for this specimen amounts to: live attenuated yellow fever vaccine strain. PBMCs were isolated from peripheral blood using a standard Ficoll-Paque protocol. CD4 and CD8 T-cell fractions were isolated with Dynabeads CD4 and CD8 positive selection kits. RNA was extracted with TriZol from bulk PBMCs, CD4 and CD8 fractions, and dextramer-positive and dextramer-negative fractions. The sequence was obtained from a man in his late teens or twenties who received the YFV17D yellow fever vaccine. The sample here was CD8+ T cells sorted from PBMCs, taken 45 days after the first yellow fever vaccination. The sequence links TRBV20-1 to TRBJ2-5; the D element might be TRBD1 or TRBD2, as each aligns at 5 bases. The CDR3: CSARGDLKNARPETQYF. The DNA is as follows: TGCAGTGCTAGAGGGGACCTTAAGAACGCCCGGCCAGAGACCCAGTACTTC.